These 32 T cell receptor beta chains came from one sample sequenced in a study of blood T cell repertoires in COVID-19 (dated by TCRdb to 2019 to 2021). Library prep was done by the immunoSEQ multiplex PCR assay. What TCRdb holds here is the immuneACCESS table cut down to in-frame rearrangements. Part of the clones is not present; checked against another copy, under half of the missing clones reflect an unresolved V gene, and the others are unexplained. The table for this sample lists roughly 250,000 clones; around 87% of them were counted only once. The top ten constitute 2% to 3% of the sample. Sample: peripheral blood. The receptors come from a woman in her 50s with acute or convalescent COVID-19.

CDR3 sequence reads: CASSRSGGAGNTIYF. As DNA, the CDR3 is TGTGCCAGCAGTCGATCTGGGGGGGCTGGAAACACCATATATTTT. The chain has TRBV28 and TRBJ1-3, with D possibly TRBD1 on 5 matching bases. CDR3 size: 15 residues. Germline CDR1 reads MDHEN; CDR2 reads SYDVKM. V lost 5 bases and J 2 bases, leaving 13 bases between the germline ends.

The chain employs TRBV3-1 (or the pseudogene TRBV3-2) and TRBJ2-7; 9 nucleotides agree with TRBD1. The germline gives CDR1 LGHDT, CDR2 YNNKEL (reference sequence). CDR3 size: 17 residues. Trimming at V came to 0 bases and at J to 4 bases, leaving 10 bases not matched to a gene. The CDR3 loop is CASSQDQRRTGVYEQYF. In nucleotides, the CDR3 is TGTGCCAGCAGCCAAGATCAACGGAGGACAGGGGTATACGAGCAGTACTTC.

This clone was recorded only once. The chain's CDR3 is CASSLRGKNTEAFF. CDR3 in DNA: TGTGCCAGCAGCTTGCGGGGCAAGAACACTGAAGCTTTCTTT. The chain couples TRBV7-8 to TRBJ1-1; perhaps TRBD1 as D (5 bases). CDR1 and CDR2 (germline): SGHVS, FQNEAQ. V lost 3 bases to trimming and J lost 1 base, with 9 bases between them. The CDR3 is 14 amino acids.

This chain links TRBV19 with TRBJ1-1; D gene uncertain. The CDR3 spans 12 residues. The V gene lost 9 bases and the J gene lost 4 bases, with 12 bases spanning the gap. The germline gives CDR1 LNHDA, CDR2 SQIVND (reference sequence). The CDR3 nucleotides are TGTGCCAGCCGAAAGGCGGGCACTGAAGCTTTCTTT. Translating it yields CASRKAGTEAFF.

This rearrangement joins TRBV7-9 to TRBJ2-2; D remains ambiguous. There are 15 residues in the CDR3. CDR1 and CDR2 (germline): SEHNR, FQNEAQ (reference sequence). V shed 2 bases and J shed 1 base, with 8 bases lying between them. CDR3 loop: CASSLLQLNTGELFF. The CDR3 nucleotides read TGTGCCAGCAGCTTATTACAGCTGAACACCGGGGAGCTGTTTTTT. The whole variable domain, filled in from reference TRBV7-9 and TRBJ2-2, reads DTGVSQNPRHKITKRGQNVTFRCDPISEHNRLYWYRQTLGQGPEFLTYFQNEAQLEKSRLLSDRFSAERPKGSFSTLEIQRTEQGDSAMYLCASSLLQLNTGELFFGEGSRLTVL.

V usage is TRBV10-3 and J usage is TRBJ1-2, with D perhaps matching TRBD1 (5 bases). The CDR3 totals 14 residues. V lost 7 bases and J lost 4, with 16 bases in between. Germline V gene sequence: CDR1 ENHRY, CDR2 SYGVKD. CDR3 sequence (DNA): TGTGCCATCACGCAGACAGACCTCTTCTATGGCTACACCTTC. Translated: CAITQTDLFYGYTF.

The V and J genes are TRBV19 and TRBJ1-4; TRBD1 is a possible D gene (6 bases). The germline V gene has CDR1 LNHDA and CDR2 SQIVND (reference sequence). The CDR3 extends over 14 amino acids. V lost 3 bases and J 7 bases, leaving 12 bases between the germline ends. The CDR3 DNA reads TGTGCCAGTAGTATTGTGGGGGCCGGTGAAAAACTGTTTTTT. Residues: CASSIVGAGEKLFF.

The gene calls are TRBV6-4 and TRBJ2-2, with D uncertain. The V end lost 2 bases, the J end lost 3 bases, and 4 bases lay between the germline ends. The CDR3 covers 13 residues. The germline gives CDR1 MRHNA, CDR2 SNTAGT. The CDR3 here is CASSDSDTGELFF. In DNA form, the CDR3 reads TGTGCCAGCAGTGACAGCGACACCGGGGAGCTGTTTTTT.

CDR3 region: CASSSDELQSRQGANTGELFF. CDR3 in DNA: TGTGCCAGTAGTTCCGACGAACTACAATCCAGACAGGGGGCTAACACCGGGGAGCTGTTTTTT. This chain links TRBV19 with TRBJ2-2, with 10 bases aligning to TRBD1. Germline-derived CDR1 and CDR2 are LNHDA and SQIVND (reference sequence). The V segment lost 5 bases and the J segment 2 bases; nucleotides outside the gene matches: 20. The CDR3 contains 21 residues. The entire variable domain, with the rest obtained from reference TRBV19 and TRBJ2-2, is as follows: DGGITQSPKYLFRKEGQNVTLSCEQNLNHDAMYWYRQDPGQGLRLIYYSQIVNDFQKGDIAEGYSVSREKKESFPLTVTSAQKNPTAFYLCASSSDELQSRQGANTGELFFGEGSRLTVL.

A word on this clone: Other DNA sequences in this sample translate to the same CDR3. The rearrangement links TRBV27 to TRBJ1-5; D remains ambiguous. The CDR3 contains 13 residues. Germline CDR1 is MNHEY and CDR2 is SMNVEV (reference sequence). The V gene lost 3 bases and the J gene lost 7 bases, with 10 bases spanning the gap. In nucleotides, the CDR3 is TGTGCCAGCAGTTTCACGGGTTCCCAGCCCCAGCATTTT. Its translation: CASSFTGSQPQHF.

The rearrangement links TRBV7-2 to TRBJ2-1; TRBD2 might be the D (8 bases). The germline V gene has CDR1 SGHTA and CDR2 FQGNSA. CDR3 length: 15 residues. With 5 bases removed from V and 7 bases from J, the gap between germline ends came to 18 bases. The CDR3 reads CASSRREGARNEQFF. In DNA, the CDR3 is TGTGCCAGCAGCAGACGGGAGGGGGCGCGAAATGAGCAGTTCTTC.

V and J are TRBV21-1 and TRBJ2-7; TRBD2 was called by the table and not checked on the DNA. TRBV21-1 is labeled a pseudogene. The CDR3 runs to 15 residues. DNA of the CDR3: TGTGCCAGCAGCAAACCTAGCGGGGCCTCCTACGAGCAGTACTTC. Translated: CASSKPSGASYEQYF.

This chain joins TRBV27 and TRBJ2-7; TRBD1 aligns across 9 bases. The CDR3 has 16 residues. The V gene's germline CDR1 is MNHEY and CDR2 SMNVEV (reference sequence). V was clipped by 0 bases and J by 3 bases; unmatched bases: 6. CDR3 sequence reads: CASSLSPGTGHYEQYF. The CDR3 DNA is TGTGCCAGCAGTTTATCGCCCGGGACAGGGCACTACGAGCAGTACTTC.

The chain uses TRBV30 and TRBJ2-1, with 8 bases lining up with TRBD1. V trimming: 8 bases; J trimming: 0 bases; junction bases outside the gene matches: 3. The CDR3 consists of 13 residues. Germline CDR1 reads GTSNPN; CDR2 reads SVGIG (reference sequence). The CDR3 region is CARTGRSYNEQFF. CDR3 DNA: TGTGCCCGGACAGGGCGCTCCTACAATGAGCAGTTCTTC.

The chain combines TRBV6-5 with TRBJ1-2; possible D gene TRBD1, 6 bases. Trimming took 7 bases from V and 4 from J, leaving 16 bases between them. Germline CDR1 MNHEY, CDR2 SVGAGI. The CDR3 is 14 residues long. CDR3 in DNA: TGTGCCAGCACCCGATGGGGGGGCGGCTATGGCTACACCTTC. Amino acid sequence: CASTRWGGGYGYTF.

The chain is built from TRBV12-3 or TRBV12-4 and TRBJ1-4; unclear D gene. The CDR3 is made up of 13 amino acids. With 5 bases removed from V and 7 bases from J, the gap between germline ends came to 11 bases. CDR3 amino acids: CASSPRVVEKLFF. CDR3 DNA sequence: TGTGCCAGCAGTCCCCGGGTTGTTGAAAAACTGTTTTTT.

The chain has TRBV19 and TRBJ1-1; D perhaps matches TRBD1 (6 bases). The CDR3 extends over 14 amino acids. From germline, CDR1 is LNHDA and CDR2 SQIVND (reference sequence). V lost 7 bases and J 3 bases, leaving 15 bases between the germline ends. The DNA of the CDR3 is TGTGCCAGTAAAGGGACATCAAGGGACACTGAAGCTTTCTTT. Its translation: CASKGTSRDTEAFF.

The CDR3 here is CASSLGGAGEAYEQYF. The CDR3 DNA sequence: TGTGCCAGCAGTTTAGGGGGAGCGGGAGAGGCCTACGAGCAGTACTTC. The genes are TRBV28 and TRBJ2-7; TRBD2 matches at 8 bases. Germline V gene sequence: CDR1 MDHEN, CDR2 SYDVKM. The length of the CDR3 is 16 residues. The trim removed 2 bases at V and 2 bases at J, leaving 8 bases unmatched.

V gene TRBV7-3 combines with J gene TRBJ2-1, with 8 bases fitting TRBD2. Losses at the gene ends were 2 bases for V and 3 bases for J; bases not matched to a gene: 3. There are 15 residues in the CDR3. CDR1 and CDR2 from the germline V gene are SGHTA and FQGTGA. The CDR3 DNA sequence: TGTGCCAGCAGCTTATCCAGCGGGAGCTACAATGAGCAGTTCTTC. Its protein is CASSLSSGSYNEQFF.

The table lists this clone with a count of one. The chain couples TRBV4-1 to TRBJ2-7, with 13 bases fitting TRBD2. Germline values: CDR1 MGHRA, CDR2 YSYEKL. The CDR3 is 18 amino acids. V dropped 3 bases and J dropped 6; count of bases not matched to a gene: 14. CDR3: CASSQYTAGTSGISEQYF. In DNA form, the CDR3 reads TGCGCCAGCAGCCAGTATACTGCCGGGACTAGCGGGATAAGCGAGCAGTACTTC.

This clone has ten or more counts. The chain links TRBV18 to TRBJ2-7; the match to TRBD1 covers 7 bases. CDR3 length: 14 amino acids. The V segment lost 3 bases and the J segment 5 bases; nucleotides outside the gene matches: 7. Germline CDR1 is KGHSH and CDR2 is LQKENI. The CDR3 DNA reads TGTGCCAGCTCACCTCAGGGGGACGGAAACGAGCAGTACTTC. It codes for CASSPQGDGNEQYF.

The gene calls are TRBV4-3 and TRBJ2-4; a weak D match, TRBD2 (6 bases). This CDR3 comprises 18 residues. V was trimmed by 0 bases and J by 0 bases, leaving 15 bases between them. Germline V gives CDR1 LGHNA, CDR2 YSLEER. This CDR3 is CASSQDHGGKGAKNIQYF. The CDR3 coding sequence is TGCGCCAGCAGCCAAGATCACGGGGGAAAGGGAGCCAAAAACATTCAGTACTTC.

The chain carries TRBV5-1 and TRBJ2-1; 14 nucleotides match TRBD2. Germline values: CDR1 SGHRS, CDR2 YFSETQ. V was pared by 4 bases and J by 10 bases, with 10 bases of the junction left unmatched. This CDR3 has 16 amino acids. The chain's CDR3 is CASSQRLAGGPGEQFF. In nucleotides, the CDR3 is TGCGCCAGCAGCCAAAGACTAGCGGGAGGGCCAGGGGAGCAGTTCTTC. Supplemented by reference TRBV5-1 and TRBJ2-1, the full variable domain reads KAGVTQTPRYLIKTRGQQVTLSCSPISGHRSVSWYQQTPGQGLQFLFEYFSETQRNKGNFPGRFSGRQFSNSRSEMNVSTLELGDSALYLCASSQRLAGGPGEQFFGPGTRLTVL.

The CDR3, as DNA: TGTGCCAGCTCACCCAAGGGGAGGAGTTCGGTTGAAGCTTTCTTT. It specifies CASSPKGRSSVEAFF. J is TRBJ1-1 and V is TRBV18, with D possibly TRBD1 on 5 matching bases. V was trimmed by 3 bases and J by 7 bases, leaving 18 bases between them. Germline V gives CDR1 KGHSH, CDR2 LQKENI. CDR3 length: 15 amino acids.

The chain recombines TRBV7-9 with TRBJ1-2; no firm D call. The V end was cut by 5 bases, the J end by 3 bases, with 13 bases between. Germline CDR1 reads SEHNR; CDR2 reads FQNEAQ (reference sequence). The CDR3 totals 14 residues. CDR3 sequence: CASSKAGLYYGYTF. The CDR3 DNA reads TGTGCCAGCAGCAAGGCGGGCCTCTACTATGGCTACACCTTC. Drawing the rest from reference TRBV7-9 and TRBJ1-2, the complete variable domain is DTGVSQNPRHKITKRGQNVTFRCDPISEHNRLYWYRQTLGQGPEFLTYFQNEAQLEKSRLLSDRFSAERPKGSFSTLEIQRTEQGDSAMYLCASSKAGLYYGYTFGSGTRLTVV.

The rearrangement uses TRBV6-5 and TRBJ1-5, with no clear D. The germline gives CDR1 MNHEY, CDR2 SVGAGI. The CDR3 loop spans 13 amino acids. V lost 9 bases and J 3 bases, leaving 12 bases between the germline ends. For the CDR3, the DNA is TGTGCCAGTCTGATGGCCTTCAATCAGCCCCAGCATTTT. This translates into CASLMAFNQPQHF.

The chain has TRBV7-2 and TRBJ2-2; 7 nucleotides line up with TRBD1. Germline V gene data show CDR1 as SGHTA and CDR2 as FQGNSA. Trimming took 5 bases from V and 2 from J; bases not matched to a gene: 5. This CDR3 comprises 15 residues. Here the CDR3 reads CASSGRQGNTGELFF. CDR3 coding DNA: TGTGCCAGCAGCGGACGACAGGGAAACACCGGGGAGCTGTTTTTT.

The CDR3 region has the DNA TGTGCCAGTAGTGCTCTCGGGACACTTAATGAAAAACTGTTTTTT. Amino acids: CASSALGTLNEKLFF. The V gene is TRBV19, the J gene TRBJ1-4; a possible D gene is TRBD1 (6 bases). The V gene's germline CDR1 is LNHDA and CDR2 SQIVND (reference sequence). CDR3 length equals 15 residues. V gave up 5 bases and J gave up 4 bases, with 14 bases separating them.

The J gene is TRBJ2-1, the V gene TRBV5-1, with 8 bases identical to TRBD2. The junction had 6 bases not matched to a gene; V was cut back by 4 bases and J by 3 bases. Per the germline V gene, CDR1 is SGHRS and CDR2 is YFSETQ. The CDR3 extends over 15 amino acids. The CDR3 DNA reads TGCGCCAGCAGCGCGAGCGGGGGATACTACAATGAGCAGTTCTTC. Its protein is CASSASGGYYNEQFF.

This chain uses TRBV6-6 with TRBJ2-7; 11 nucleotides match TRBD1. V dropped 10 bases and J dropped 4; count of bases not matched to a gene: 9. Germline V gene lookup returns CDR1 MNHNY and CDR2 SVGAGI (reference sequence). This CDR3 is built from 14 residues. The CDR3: CATATGTGGYEQYF. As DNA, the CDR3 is TGTGCCACTGCGACCGGGACAGGGGGTTACGAGCAGTACTTC.

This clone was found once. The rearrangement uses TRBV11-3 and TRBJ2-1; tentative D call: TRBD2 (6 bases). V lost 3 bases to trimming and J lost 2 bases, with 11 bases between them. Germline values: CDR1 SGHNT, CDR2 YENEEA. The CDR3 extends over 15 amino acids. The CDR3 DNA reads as TGTGCCAGCAGCTTGATGGGCGGGACCTACAATGAGCAGTTCTTC. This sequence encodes CASSLMGGTYNEQFF.

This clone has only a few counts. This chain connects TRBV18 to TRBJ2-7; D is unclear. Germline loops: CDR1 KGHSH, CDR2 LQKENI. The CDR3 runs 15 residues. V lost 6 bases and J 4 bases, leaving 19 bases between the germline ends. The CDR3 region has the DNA TGTGCCAGCTCCCATCAAAGAGACACATCGTACGAGCAGTACTTC. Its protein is CASSHQRDTSYEQYF.